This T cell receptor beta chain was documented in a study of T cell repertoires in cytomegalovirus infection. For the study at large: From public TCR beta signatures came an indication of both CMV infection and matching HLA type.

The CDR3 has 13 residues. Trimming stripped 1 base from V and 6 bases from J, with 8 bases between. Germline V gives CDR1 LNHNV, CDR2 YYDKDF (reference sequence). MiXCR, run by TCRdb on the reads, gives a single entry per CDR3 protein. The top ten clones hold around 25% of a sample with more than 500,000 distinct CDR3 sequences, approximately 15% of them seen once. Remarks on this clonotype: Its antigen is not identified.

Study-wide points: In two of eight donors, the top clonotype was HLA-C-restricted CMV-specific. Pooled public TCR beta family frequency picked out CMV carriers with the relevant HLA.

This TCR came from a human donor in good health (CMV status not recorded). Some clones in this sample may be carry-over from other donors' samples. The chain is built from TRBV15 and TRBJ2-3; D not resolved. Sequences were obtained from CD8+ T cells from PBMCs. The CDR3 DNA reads TGTGCCACCAGCAGAGTGGTGCGGGATACGCAGTATTTT. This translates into CATSRVVRDTQYF.